The rows below give T cell receptor beta chains drawn from one sample of a study of shared clonotypes between healthy human individuals. Sequenced by immunoSEQ multiplex PCR; TCRdb stores in-frame clones only, minus some. The sample carries about 2 million clones, approximately 94% recorded once. The sequenced sample consisted of naive CD8+ T cells sorted from blood. These receptors originate from a man younger than 35 in good health. Each CDR3 is given with its conserved first and last residue. D genes are given only for firm matches. A row's size may be missing; if present it is once, few, many or a size class.

D gene | clone size | J gene | V gene | CDR3 DNA | CDR3 protein
TRBD1 | once | TRBJ2-5 | TRBV11-2 | TGTGCCAGCAGCTTAGTCCCCGGACAGGTGAAAGAGACCCAGTACTTC | CASSLVPGQVKETQYF
TRBD2 | NA | TRBJ2-2 | TRBV5-8 | TGTGCCAGCAGCCCGACTAGCGGGAGGGCGAACACCGGGGAGCTGTTTTTT | CASSPTSGRANTGELFF
NA | once | TRBJ2-3 | TRBV30 | TGTGCCTGGAGTCCGCTCGGGGGCTTGGATACGCAGTATTTT | CAWSPLGGLDTQYF
NA | NA | TRBJ1-1 | TRBV5-1 | TGCGCCAGCAGCCTCCGGGGCAGCGCCAATGAAGCTTTCTTT | CASSLRGSANEAFF
NA | NA | TRBJ2-3 | TRBV29-1 | TGCAGCGTTCCGGGCCGACAAACCACAGATACGCAGTATTTT | CSVPGRQTTDTQYF
NA | NA | TRBJ2-7 | TRBV29-1 | TGCAGCGTTGATACGTTGGACAGCTACGAGCAGTACTTC | CSVDTLDSYEQYF
NA | NA | TRBJ2-7 | TRBV10-3 | TGTGCCATCAGTGAGACCGGGACGGAGGATTACTACGAGCAGTACTTC | CAISETGTEDYYEQYF
TRBD1 | NA | TRBJ1-6 | TRBV27 | TGTGCCAGCAGTTTGACAGGGGGCGGTTATAATTCACCCCTCCACTTT | CASSLTGGGYNSPLHF
TRBD2 | NA | TRBJ2-1 | TRBV9 | TGTGCCAGCAGCGTCGTAGCGGGGCATCTCCCCCAGGAGCAGTTCTTC | CASSVVAGHLPQEQFF
TRBD1 | NA | TRBJ2-7 | TRBV7-7 | TGTGCTAGCAGGTCGGACAGGGGGTCCCCCTACGAGCAGTACTTC | CASRSDRGSPYEQYF
NA | NA | TRBJ1-4 | TRBV5-3 | TGTGCCATACGGAAATTGGGGTTAAAACTGTTTTTT | CAIRKLGLKLFF
NA | NA | TRBJ1-1 | TRBV19 | TGTGCCAGTACCCGACCCCCCACTGAAGCTTTCTTT | CASTRPPTEAFF
NA | NA | TRBJ2-3 | TRBV4-1 | TGCGCCAGCAGCCGGGACTTCGAGTGGGCAGATACGCAGTATTTT | CASSRDFEWADTQYF
TRBD1 | once | TRBJ1-1 | TRBV13 | TGTGCCAGCAGCTTGGGGGGACAGGGGAATGCTGAAGCTTTCTTT | CASSLGGQGNAEAFF
NA | NA | TRBJ2-2 | TRBV6-6 | TGTGCCAGCAGTTACGCCTCGGTCTACACCACCGGGGAGCTGTTTTTT | CASSYASVYTTGELFF
NA | NA | TRBJ1-2 | TRBV11-1 | TGTGCCAGCAGCAATCCCGGGGGCTACACCTTC | CASSNPGGYTF
NA | NA | TRBJ2-1 | TRBV28 | TGTGCCAGCAGTTCCTTTAATGAGCAGTTCTTC | CASSSFNEQFF
NA | once | TRBJ1-5 | TRBV21-1 | TGTGCCAGCAGCAAACGAACAAGGAGCAATCAGCCCCAGCATTTT | CASSKRTRSNQPQHF
NA | NA | TRBJ1-5 | TRBV10-3 | TGTGCCATCAGTGAGCAAACGGGACTCGGCAATCAGCCCCAGCATTTT | CAISEQTGLGNQPQHF
NA | NA | TRBJ2-1 | TRBV6-1 | TGTGCCAGCAGTGCTTCGACTGAATCATACAATGAGCAGTTCTTC | CASSASTESYNEQFF
NA | NA | TRBJ1-2 | TRBV28 | TGTGCCAGCACCGAGGGGAGTGGGAGCTATGGCTACACCTTC | CASTEGSGSYGYTF
TRBD2 | NA | TRBJ2-1 | TRBV7-3 | TGTGCCAGCAGCACCAAGGGACCGACTAGCGGGCCCCCTCACAATGAGCAGTTCTTC | CASSTKGPTSGPPHNEQFF